The 5 T cell receptor beta chains given below trace back to one sample, sequenced in a study of T cell responses to AZD1222 COVID-19 vaccine. Generated by immunoSEQ multiplex PCR, the TCRdb table keeps only in-frame clones and is missing some. This table has about 77,000 clones, more than 85% appearing once. The material was peripheral blood, obtained 28 days after the second AZD1222 dose. The receptors derive from an adult who received the AZD1222 COVID-19 vaccine.

This CDR3 is CASSQTRTGMSDTQYF. The CDR3, as DNA: TGTGCCAGCAGCCAAACTCGGACAGGGATGTCAGATACGCAGTATTTT. The chain is built from TRBV9 and TRBJ2-3; 8 nucleotides line up with TRBD1. Germline V lookup: CDR1 SGDLS, CDR2 YYNGEE. V was pared by 4 bases and J by 4 bases, with 11 bases of the junction left unmatched. The length of the CDR3 is 16 residues.

The chain is built from TRBV25-1 and TRBJ1-5; D might be TRBD1 (5 bases). This CDR3 contains 13 residues. In germline, CDR1 is MGHDK, CDR2 SYGVNS. V dropped 2 bases and J dropped 6 bases, with 8 bases sitting between them. The CDR3 loop is CASSERGVQPQHF. The CDR3 nucleotides read TGTGCCAGCAGTGAACGGGGGGTTCAGCCCCAGCATTTT.

The chain couples TRBV10-3 to TRBJ1-1; possible D gene TRBD1, 5 bases. The CDR3 has 16 residues. CDR1 ENHRY and CDR2 SYGVKD come from the germline V gene. V shed 6 bases and J shed 3 bases, with 20 bases lying between them. The CDR3 loop is CAISPGAGAGDTEAFF. For the CDR3, the DNA is TGTGCCATCAGCCCTGGCGCCGGGGCGGGCGACACTGAAGCTTTCTTT.

V gene TRBV27 combines with J gene TRBJ1-1, with a tentative D call TRBD1 (5 bases). Germline CDR1 MNHEY, CDR2 SMNVEV (reference sequence). CDR3 length equals 11 residues. V was trimmed by 1 base and J by 9 bases, leaving 6 bases between them. The CDR3 coding sequence is TGTGCCAGCAGTTTATGGGGCAAAGCTTTCTTT. This sequence encodes CASSLWGKAFF.

The J gene is TRBJ1-3, the V gene TRBV10-3; unclear D gene. CDR1 and CDR2 (germline): ENHRY, SYGVKD. The CDR3 runs 14 residues. The V end was cut by 3 bases, the J end by 6 bases, with 12 bases between. CDR3 sequence: CAISEGRAVNTIYF. The CDR3 DNA reads TGTGCCATCAGTGAAGGGAGGGCTGTAAACACCATATATTTT.